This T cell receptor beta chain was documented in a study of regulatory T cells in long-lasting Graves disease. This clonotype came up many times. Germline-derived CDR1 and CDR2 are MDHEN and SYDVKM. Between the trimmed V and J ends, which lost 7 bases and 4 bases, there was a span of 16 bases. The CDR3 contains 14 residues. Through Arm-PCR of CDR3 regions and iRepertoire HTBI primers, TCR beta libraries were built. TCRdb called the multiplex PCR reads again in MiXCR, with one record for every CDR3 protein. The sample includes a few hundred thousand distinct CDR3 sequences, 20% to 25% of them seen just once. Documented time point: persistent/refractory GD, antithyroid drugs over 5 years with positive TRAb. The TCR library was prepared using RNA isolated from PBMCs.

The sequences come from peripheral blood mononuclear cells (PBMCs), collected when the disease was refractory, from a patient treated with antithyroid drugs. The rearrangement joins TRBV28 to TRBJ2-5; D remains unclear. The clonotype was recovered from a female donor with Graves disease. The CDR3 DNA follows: TGTGCCAGCACCCAGGACGGGTCGGGAGAGACCCAGTACTTC. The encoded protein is CASTQDGSGETQYF.